These 5 T cell receptor beta chains originate from one sample sequenced in a study of shared clonotypes between healthy human individuals (TCRdb year 2020). Library method: the immunoSEQ multiplex PCR assay. Drawn from immuneACCESS, this table holds only the in-frame rearrangements with V and J called that TCRdb kept. Clones are partly lost; checked studies trace under half to an unresolved V gene and leave the rest unexplained. Recorded for this sample are 850,000 to 1,200,000 clones; about 70% of them occurred a single time. Clones ranked in the top ten supply about 1.5% of the sample. Specimen: memory CD4+ T cells sorted from blood. In the paper's terms, the cell subset or site label means: CD45RA-negative fraction. The origin of the receptors is a man aged 18 to 29 in good health.

The rearrangement links TRBV19 to TRBJ2-3, with D unresolved. This CDR3 region has 14 residues. Trimming stripped 1 base from V and 6 bases from J, with 11 bases between. Per the germline V gene, CDR1 is LNHDA and CDR2 is SQIVND (reference sequence). This CDR3 reads CASSIAPHEDTQYF. The CDR3 nucleotides are TGTGCCAGTAGTATAGCCCCCCACGAGGATACGCAGTATTTT.

This clone was counted at least ten times. V and J are TRBV6-5 and TRBJ1-1, with 7 positions matching TRBD1. In germline, CDR1 is MNHEY, CDR2 SVGAGI. Trimming at V came to 6 bases and at J to 1 base, leaving 8 bases not matched to a gene. The CDR3 consists of 15 residues. Here the CDR3 DNA reads TGTGCCAGCAGGCTCCTGGGACAGAAGAACACTGAAGCTTTCTTT. Its protein is CASRLLGQKNTEAFF.

This chain uses TRBV27 with TRBJ2-7; D is ambiguous. The germline V gene encodes CDR1 MNHEY and CDR2 SMNVEV (reference sequence). This CDR3 is 15 amino acids long. Trimming removed 2 bases from V and 2 bases from J, with 13 bases in between. CDR3 nucleotides: TGTGCCAGCAGTTTAACCCCCGGGCAGGCCTACGAGCAGTACTTC. It translates to CASSLTPGQAYEQYF.

In the case of this clone: Possible read error: a much larger clone is one base away. The gene calls are TRBV6-6 and TRBJ1-1; unclear D gene. CDR1 and CDR2 (germline): MNHNY, SVGAGI (reference sequence). This CDR3 has 12 residues. Trimming cost V 5 bases and J 4 bases, with 8 bases left between them. CDR3 bases: TGTGCCAGCAGTACCCCGGGCACTGAAGCTTTCTTT. It encodes CASSTPGTEAFF.

This clone occurred a few times. The V gene is TRBV2, the J gene TRBJ1-2; D uncertain. Germline CDR1 reads SNHLY; CDR2 reads FYNNEI. Trimming took 5 bases from V and 8 from J, leaving 9 bases between them. The CDR3 totals 11 residues. In nucleotides, the CDR3 is TGTGCCAGCAGTCTCACCGGGGGCTACACCTTC. It codes for CASSLTGGYTF.